This TCR beta chain was identified during a study of cytomegalovirus exposure and HLA in healthy donors. Study findings and constraints: An analysis was carried out at a later point. It showed that HLA-associated TCR beta chains were more clonally expanded than equally common non-associated chains. Across donors, most TCRs were seen rarely, yet some public ones were widespread. Because they were indistinguishable, some V segments, including TRBV6-2 and TRBV6-3, were excluded. TCR beta V- and J-gene trimming was later associated with a missense DCLRE1C variant.

Notes on this clone: Its target is not known.

The CDR3 length is 14 residues. With V trimmed by 10 bases and J by 2 bases, 7 bases remained unmatched. Germline CDR1 and CDR2: LNHDA and SQIVND (reference sequence). PCR primers comprised 60 Vbeta and 13 Jbeta primers. Produced via immunoSEQ multiplex PCR; TCRdb's table is partial and in-frame only. Of about 110,000 clones detected, 81% appear once; the ten largest clones hold roughly 2%. Sequenced material: PBMCs. V and J are TRBV19 and TRBJ2-7, with TRBD2 identical over 11 bases. The receptor was derived from a woman in her twenties or thirties in good health and CMV-seronegative. The CDR3 DNA follows: TGTGCCACGAAGACTAGCGGGATAGCCTACGAGCAGTACTTC. Translation: CATKTSGIAYEQYF.